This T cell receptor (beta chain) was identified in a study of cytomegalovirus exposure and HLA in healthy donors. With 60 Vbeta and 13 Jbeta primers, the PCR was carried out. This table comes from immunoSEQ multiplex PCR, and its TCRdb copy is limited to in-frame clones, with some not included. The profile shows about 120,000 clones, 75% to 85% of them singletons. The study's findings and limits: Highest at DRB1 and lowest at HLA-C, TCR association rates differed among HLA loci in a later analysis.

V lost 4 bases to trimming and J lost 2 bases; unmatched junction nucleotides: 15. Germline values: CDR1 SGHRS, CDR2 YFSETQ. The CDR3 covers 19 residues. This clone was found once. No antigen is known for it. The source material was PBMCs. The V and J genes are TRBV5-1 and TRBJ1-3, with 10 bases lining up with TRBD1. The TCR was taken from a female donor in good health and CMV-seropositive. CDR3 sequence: CASSPLLVDGTGAGNTIYF. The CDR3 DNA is TGCGCCAGCAGCCCCCTCTTGGTGGACGGGACAGGGGCTGGAAACACCATATATTTT.